What follows are 3 T cell receptor beta chains derived from one specimen sequenced in a study of T cell responses to AZD1222 COVID-19 vaccine. Measured with immunoSEQ multiplex PCR; TCRdb has only the in-frame clones, and not every one. There are around 100,000 clones in the sample; roughly 88% occur only once, and about 5% lies in the top ten. This material consisted of peripheral blood, taken on day 0 of AZD1222 vaccination. These TCRs come from an adult in good health.

The CDR3 here is CASSLLFASYEQYF. CDR3 nucleotide sequence: TGTGCCAGCAGCTTGTTGTTCGCCTCCTACGAGCAGTACTTC. The chain has TRBV5-5 and TRBJ2-7; D not certain. CDR1 and CDR2 (germline): SGHKS, YYEKEE (reference sequence). V shed 1 base and J shed 0 bases, with 8 bases lying between them. There are 14 residues in the CDR3.

The chain employs TRBV16 and TRBJ1-2, with unresolved D. CDR3 length: 12 residues. Trimming took 0 bases from V and 8 from J, leaving 7 bases between them. In germline, CDR1 is KGHSY, CDR2 FQNENV. This CDR3 is CASSQSSVGYTF. The CDR3 region has the DNA TGTGCCAGCAGCCAATCGTCCGTCGGCTACACCTTC.

A single count supports this clone. This sequence joins TRBV7-2 and TRBJ2-5; D is perhaps TRBD1 or TRBD2 (5 bases each). This CDR3 has 16 residues. Looked up from germline, CDR1 is SGHTA and CDR2 is FQGNSA. Trimming pared 5 bases from V and 2 bases from J, leaving 18 bases between. CDR3 bases: TGTGCCAGCAGCCAAGGGACCCGAGGGTTTCAAGAGACCCAGTACTTC. This codes for CASSQGTRGFQETQYF.